The present T cell receptor (beta chain) was sequenced within a study of T cells in Graves' hyperthyroidism and ophthalmopathy. RNA transcripts served as the template for amplifying TCR beta CDR3 regions. An initial round of RT-PCR targeting the TCR CDR3 relied on the HTBI primer set. Each CDR3 protein is one row after TCRdb ran MiXCR on the multiplex PCR reads. Here the sample spans a few hundred thousand distinct CDR3 sequences, more than 12% being singletons. The germline V gene encodes CDR1 MNHNY and CDR2 SVGAGI (reference sequence). The ends lost 1 base at V and 6 bases at J; junction bases unmatched: 11. The CDR3 has 18 residues. Many counts were recorded for this clonotype.

The genes are TRBV6-6 and TRBJ2-3; 12 nucleotides line up with TRBD1. The TCR comes from a woman aged 40 to 50 with Graves' hyperthyroidism that later progressed to Graves' ophthalmopathy. Sequencing input: blood. Here the CDR3 DNA reads TGTGCCAGCAGTTACTTTGGCGCCGGGACAGGGGGCGCGGATACGCAGTATTTT. Protein: CASSYFGAGTGGADTQYF.